This TCR beta chain was recorded in a study of regulatory T cells in long-lasting Graves disease. The time point was: newly diagnosed GD, antithyroid drugs for less than 3 months. The TCR library used RNA extracted from PBMCs. Losses at the gene ends were 2 bases for V and 5 bases for J; bases not matched to a gene: 7. CDR1 is SGHDT and CDR2 is YYEEEE in the germline V gene. The CDR3 has 15 residues. According to the study, TCR beta libraries were built with iRepertoire HTBI primers and CDR3-region Arm-PCR. TCRdb re-analysed the multiplex PCR reads in MiXCR, keeping a single row per CDR3 protein. The top ten hold around 11% of the sample, which has about 200,000 distinct CDR3 sequences, around a fifth seen once. The same data also contributed to another study, on T cells in Graves' hyperthyroidism and ophthalmopathy. That work states: With the HTBI primer set, the TCR CDR3 went through a first round of RT-PCR.

The chain is built from TRBV5-6 and TRBJ1-3, with 7 nucleotides matching TRBD1. Here the sequenced sample was peripheral blood mononuclear cells (PBMCs), taken at new diagnosis, from a patient treated with antithyroid drugs. The clonotype comes from a woman younger than 45 with Graves disease. This CDR3 reads CASSLIGQERNTIYF. The DNA for the CDR3 is TGTGCCAGCAGCTTAATCGGACAGGAAAGAAACACCATATATTTT.